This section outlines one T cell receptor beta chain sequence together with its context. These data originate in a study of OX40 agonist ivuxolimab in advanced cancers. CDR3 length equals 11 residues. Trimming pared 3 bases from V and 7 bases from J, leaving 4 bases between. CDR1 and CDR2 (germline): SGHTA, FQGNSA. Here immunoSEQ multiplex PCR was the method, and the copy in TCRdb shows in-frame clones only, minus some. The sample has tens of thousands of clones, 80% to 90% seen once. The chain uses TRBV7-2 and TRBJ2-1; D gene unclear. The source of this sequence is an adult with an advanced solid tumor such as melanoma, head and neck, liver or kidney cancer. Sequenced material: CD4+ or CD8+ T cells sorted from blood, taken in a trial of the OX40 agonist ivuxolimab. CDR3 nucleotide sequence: TGTGCCAGCAGCTTCACGAATGAGCAGTTCTTC. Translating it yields CASSFTNEQFF.